Described below is a single T cell receptor (beta chain) sequence and its context. Its antigen is unidentified. The record originates from a study of cytomegalovirus exposure and HLA in healthy donors. Whole-study context: Among fewer than 500 genotyped donors, approximately 80% fell in the Caucasian-associated ancestry cluster.

Study-level results: Some V segments (TRBV6-2 and TRBV6-3 among them) were excluded as indistinguishable.

PCR primers comprised 60 Vbeta and 13 Jbeta primers. Data came from immunoSEQ multiplex PCR; TCRdb stores just in-frame clones and leaves some out. The sample lists 90,000 to 140,000 clones; 9.5% to 15% were seen once. With 5 bases clipped from V and 0 bases from J, the junction kept 4 bases outside the gene matches. The CDR3 consists of 15 residues. Per the germline V gene, CDR1 is MNHEY and CDR2 is SVGAGI. Sequencing was performed on PBMCs. The origin of this receptor is a man aged 35 to 55 in good health and CMV-seropositive. The rearrangement joins TRBV6-5 to TRBJ2-7; TRBD2 aligns across 10 bases. CDR3 loop: CASSRASGGSYEQYF. The CDR3 nucleotides read TGTGCCAGCAGTCGCGCTAGCGGGGGCTCCTACGAGCAGTACTTC.